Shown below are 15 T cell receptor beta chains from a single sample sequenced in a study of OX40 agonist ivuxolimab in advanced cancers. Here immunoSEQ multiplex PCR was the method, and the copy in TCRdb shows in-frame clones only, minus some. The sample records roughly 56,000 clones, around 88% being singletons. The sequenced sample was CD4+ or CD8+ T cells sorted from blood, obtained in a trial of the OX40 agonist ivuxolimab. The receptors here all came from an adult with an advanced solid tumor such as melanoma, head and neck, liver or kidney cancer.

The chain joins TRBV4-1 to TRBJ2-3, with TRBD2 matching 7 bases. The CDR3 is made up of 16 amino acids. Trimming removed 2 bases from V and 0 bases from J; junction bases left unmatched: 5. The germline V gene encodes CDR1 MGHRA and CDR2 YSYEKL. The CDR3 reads CASSQTRDYSTDTQYF. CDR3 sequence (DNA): TGCGCCAGCAGCCAAACTAGGGACTACAGCACAGATACGCAGTATTTT.

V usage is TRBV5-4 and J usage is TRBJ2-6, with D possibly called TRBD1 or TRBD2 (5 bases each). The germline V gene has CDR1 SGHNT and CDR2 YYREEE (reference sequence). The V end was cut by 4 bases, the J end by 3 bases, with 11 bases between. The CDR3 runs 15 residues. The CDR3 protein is CASSRWGSGANVLTF. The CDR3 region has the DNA TGTGCCAGCAGCCGTTGGGGGAGTGGGGCCAACGTCCTGACTTTC.

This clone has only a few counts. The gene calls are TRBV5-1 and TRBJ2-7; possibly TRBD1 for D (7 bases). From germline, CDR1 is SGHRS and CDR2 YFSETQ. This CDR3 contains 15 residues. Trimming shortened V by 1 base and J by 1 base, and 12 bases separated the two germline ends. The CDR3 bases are TGCGCCAGCAGCTTGCAGGCAGGGGGGTCCTACGAGCAGTACTTC. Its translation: CASSLQAGGSYEQYF.

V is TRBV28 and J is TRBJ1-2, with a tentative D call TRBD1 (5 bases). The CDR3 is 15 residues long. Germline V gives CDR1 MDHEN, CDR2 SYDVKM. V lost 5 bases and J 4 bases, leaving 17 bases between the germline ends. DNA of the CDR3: TGTGCCAGCAGTCTCCCGGGGGTGGGGGTCTATGGCTACACCTTC. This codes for CASSLPGVGVYGYTF.

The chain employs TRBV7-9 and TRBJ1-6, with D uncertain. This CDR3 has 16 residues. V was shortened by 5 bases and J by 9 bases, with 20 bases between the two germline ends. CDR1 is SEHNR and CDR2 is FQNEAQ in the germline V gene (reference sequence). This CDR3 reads CASSKDGIPTGSPLHF. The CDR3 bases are TGTGCCAGCAGCAAAGATGGCATCCCCACGGGTTCACCCCTCCACTTT. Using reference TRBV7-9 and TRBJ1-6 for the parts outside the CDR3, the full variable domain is DTGVSQNPRHKITKRGQNVTFRCDPISEHNRLYWYRQTLGQGPEFLTYFQNEAQLEKSRLLSDRFSAERPKGSFSTLEIQRTEQGDSAMYLCASSKDGIPTGSPLHFGNGTRLTVT.

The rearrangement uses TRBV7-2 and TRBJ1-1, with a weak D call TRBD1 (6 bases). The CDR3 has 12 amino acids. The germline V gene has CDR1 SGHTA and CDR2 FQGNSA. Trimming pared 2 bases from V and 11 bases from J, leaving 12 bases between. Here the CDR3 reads CASSLQQGWAFF. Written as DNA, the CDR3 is TGTGCCAGCAGCTTACAACAGGGTTGGGCTTTCTTT.

CDR3 sequence: CASSDGDRGQGYGYTF. CDR3 sequence (DNA): TGTGCCAGCAGTGATGGGGATCGGGGACAGGGATATGGCTACACCTTC. The chain uses TRBV6-1 and TRBJ1-2; 9 nucleotides match TRBD1. Germline values: CDR1 MNHNS, CDR2 SASEGT. The CDR3 sequence is 16 residues long. Trimming cost V 3 bases and J 5 bases; bases outside gene matches: 10.

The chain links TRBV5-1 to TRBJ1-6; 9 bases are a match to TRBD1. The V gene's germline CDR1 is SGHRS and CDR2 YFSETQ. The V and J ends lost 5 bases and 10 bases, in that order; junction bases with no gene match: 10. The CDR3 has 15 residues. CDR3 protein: CASSRQGQGGSPLHF. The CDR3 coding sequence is TGCGCCAGCAGTAGGCAGGGACAGGGCGGATCACCCCTCCACTTT. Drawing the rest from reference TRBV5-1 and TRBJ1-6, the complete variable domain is KAGVTQTPRYLIKTRGQQVTLSCSPISGHRSVSWYQQTPGQGLQFLFEYFSETQRNKGNFPGRFSGRQFSNSRSEMNVSTLELGDSALYLCASSRQGQGGSPLHFGNGTRLTVT.

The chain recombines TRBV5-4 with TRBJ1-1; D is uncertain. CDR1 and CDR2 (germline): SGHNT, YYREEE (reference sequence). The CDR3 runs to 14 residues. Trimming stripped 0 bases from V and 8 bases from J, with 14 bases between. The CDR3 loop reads CASSLGTSNREAFF. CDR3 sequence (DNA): TGTGCCAGCAGCTTGGGGACTTCGAACAGAGAAGCTTTCTTT.

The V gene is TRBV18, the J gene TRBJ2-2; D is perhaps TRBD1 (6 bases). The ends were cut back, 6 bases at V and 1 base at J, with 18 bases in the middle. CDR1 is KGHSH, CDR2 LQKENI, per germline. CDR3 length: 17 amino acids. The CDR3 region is CASSQQGLTGNTGELFF. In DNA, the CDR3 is TGTGCCAGCTCTCAACAAGGGTTGACAGGGAACACCGGGGAGCTGTTTTTT. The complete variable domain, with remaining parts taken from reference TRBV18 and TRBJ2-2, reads NAGVMQNPRHLVRRRGQEARLRCSPMKGHSHVYWYRQLPEEGLKFMVYLQKENIIDESGMPKERFSAEFPKEGPSILRIQQVVRGDSAAYFCASSQQGLTGNTGELFFGEGSRLTVL.

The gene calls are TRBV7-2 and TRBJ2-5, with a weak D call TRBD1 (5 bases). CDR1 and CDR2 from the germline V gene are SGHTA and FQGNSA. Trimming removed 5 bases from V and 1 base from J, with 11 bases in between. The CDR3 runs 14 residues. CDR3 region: CASSVRVSQETQYF. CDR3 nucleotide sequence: TGTGCCAGCAGCGTCAGGGTGTCCCAAGAGACCCAGTACTTC.

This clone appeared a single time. The CDR3 DNA is TGTGCCAGCAGTGAACCACCGGGACAGGGTTTTTATAGGCAGTACTTC. Translation gives CASSEPPGQGFYRQYF. V and J are TRBV25-1 and TRBJ2-7, with TRBD1 matching 9 bases. There are 16 residues in the CDR3. J lost 9 bases, V lost 2 bases, and 14 bases had no gene match. The germline V gene encodes CDR1 MGHDK and CDR2 SYGVNS.

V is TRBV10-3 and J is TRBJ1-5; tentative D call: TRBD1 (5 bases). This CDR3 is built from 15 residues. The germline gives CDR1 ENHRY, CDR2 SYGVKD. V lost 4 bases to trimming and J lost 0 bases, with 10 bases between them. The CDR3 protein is CAISGDGNSNQPQHF. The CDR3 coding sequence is TGTGCCATCAGTGGGGACGGAAATAGCAATCAGCCCCAGCATTTT.

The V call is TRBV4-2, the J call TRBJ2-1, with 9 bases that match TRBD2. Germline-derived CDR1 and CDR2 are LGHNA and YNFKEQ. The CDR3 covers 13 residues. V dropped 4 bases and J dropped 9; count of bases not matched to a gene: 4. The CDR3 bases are TGTGCCAGCAGCCCAGCGGGGGGTCTTGAGCAGTTCTTC. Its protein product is CASSPAGGLEQFF.

The CDR3 reads CASSTNQGRAEAFF. In nucleotides, the CDR3 is TGTGCCAGCAGCACCAATCAGGGACGGGCTGAAGCTTTCTTT. The genes are TRBV13 and TRBJ1-1; perhaps TRBD1 as D (5 bases). The CDR3 runs to 14 residues. With 5 bases removed from V and 6 bases from J, the gap between germline ends came to 16 bases. The germline gives CDR1 PRHDT, CDR2 FYEKMQ (reference sequence).